The sample holds a few counts of the clone carrying this TCR beta chain. This entry comes from a study of T cells in Graves' hyperthyroidism and ophthalmopathy. Trimming stripped 9 bases from V and 0 bases from J, with 14 bases between. CDR3 size: 14 residues. Germline CDR1 reads LNHDA; CDR2 reads SQIVND (reference sequence). Disease lasting under 3 months, a NOSPECS grade of at least 4, and a Clinical Activity Score of at least 3 were features of the ophthalmopathy patients. Uncontrolled infection, other autoimmune disease, pregnancy and lactation each barred patients from inclusion. The source of the PBMCs was 10 ml of fresh peripheral blood. TCR beta CDR3 sequences were amplified from RNA transcripts. Carried out on the TCR CDR3, a first-round RT-PCR used the HTBI primer set. Each CDR3 protein gets one entry after TCRdb re-called the multiplex PCR reads with MiXCR. The sample consists of about 260,000 distinct CDR3 sequences, roughly 17% of them appearing once.

The sequence came from a woman between 18 and 30 years old with Graves' ophthalmopathy. The sample was blood. The V call is TRBV19, the J call TRBJ1-1; D ambiguous. For the CDR3, the DNA is TGTGCCAGCCGCCCGGGGATAATGAACACTGAAGCTTTCTTT. It encodes CASRPGIMNTEAFF.